Listed here are 23 T cell receptor beta chains from one sample, sequenced in a study of control samples from healthy donors and cancer patients. Here immunoSEQ multiplex PCR was the method, and the copy in TCRdb shows in-frame clones only, minus some. This table has roughly 220,000 clones, roughly 94% appearing once. The sequencing sample was made of blood. Receptors were obtained from a man aged 45-60 years in good health.

The gene calls are TRBV10-1 and TRBJ2-2; no clear D. The CDR3 loop spans 13 amino acids. Deletions cut 5 bases from V and 1 base from J, with 5 bases between. Germline values: CDR1 WNHNN, CDR2 SYGVQD (reference sequence). CDR3 sequence (DNA): TGCGCCAGCAGTCCAGGGAACACCGGGGAGCTGTTTTTT. The encoded protein is CASSPGNTGELFF.

This sequence joins TRBV18 and TRBJ2-7, with D possibly called TRBD1 or TRBD2 (5 bases each). CDR3 length equals 12 residues. Germline V gene sequence: CDR1 KGHSH, CDR2 LQKENI. With 5 bases removed from V and 7 bases from J, the gap between germline ends came to 12 bases. Here the CDR3 reads CASSSSEGEQYF. CDR3 coding DNA: TGTGCCAGCTCATCCTCAGAGGGGGAGCAGTACTTC.

Comments on this clone: The sample holds other DNA sequences that translate to the same CDR3. The chain employs TRBV6-5 and TRBJ2-3; unclear D gene. There are 13 residues in the CDR3. V was trimmed by 8 bases and J by 3 bases, leaving 12 bases between them. Per germline, CDR1 MNHEY and CDR2 SVGAGI. The CDR3 is CASSFPGTDTQYF. CDR3 bases: TGTGCCAGCTCCTTTCCAGGAACAGATACGCAGTATTTT.

In its sample, this clone was seen a few times. The J gene is TRBJ1-3, the V gene TRBV5-1, with D hard to call. The CDR3 covers 12 residues. The germline V gene has CDR1 SGHRS and CDR2 YFSETQ. The germline V and J ends were trimmed by 0 bases and 3 bases, with 1 base remaining between them. CDR3 coding DNA: TGCGCCAGCAGCTTGGATGGAAACACCATATATTTT. The encoded protein is CASSLDGNTIYF. Full variable domain (rest looked up from reference TRBV5-1 and TRBJ1-3): KAGVTQTPRYLIKTRGQQVTLSCSPISGHRSVSWYQQTPGQGLQFLFEYFSETQRNKGNFPGRFSGRQFSNSRSEMNVSTLELGDSALYLCASSLDGNTIYFGEGSWLTVV.

CDR3 region: CASSSIGLHEARAPLHF. The CDR3 region has the DNA TGCGCCAGCAGCTCGATCGGACTCCACGAGGCCAGGGCACCCCTCCACTTT. The genes are TRBV5-1 and TRBJ1-6, with a tentative D call TRBD1 (5 bases). Germline V gives CDR1 SGHRS, CDR2 YFSETQ. This CDR3 is 17 amino acids long. Trimming took off 3 bases at V and 11 bases at J, with 24 bases between the two ends.

V is TRBV11-3 and J is TRBJ2-3, with a possible D match to TRBD2 (5 bases). This CDR3 spans 15 amino acids. Looked up from germline, CDR1 is SGHNT and CDR2 is YENEEA. The V end was cut by 1 base, the J end by 2 bases, with 10 bases between. CDR3 in DNA: TGTGCCAGCAGCTTAGTTCGGGGAACCACAGATACGCAGTATTTT. It is translated as CASSLVRGTTDTQYF.

In DNA, the CDR3 is TGTGCCAGTAGTATGAGCACAGATACGCAGTATTTT. It translates to CASSMSTDTQYF. The V gene is TRBV19, the J gene TRBJ2-3; D unclear. From germline, CDR1 is LNHDA and CDR2 SQIVND (reference sequence). The CDR3 consists of 12 residues. Trimming left V 3 bases short and J 0 bases short, with 1 base between.

The chain is built from TRBV27 and TRBJ1-5, with unresolved D. Per germline, CDR1 MNHEY and CDR2 SMNVEV (reference sequence). CDR3 length equals 18 residues. V lost 5 bases and J lost 0, with 20 bases in between. The CDR3 reads CASSLGRSSFYSNQPQHF. In nucleotides, the CDR3 is TGTGCCAGCAGTCTTGGACGGTCCTCTTTTTATAGCAATCAGCCCCAGCATTTT.

V gene TRBV10-3 combines with J gene TRBJ1-3, with a tentative D call TRBD1 (5 bases). Germline CDR1 is ENHRY and CDR2 is SYGVKD. The V end lost 8 bases, the J end lost 0 bases, and 11 bases lay between the germline ends. The CDR3 has 14 amino acids. The CDR3 DNA is TGTGCCATCCGGATGGGGGGCTCTGGAAACACCATATATTTT. The encoded protein is CAIRMGGSGNTIYF.

This chain uses TRBV7-6 with TRBJ1-1; the match to TRBD1 covers 8 bases. V dropped 5 bases and J dropped 1; count of bases not matched to a gene: 9. The CDR3 consists of 16 residues. CDR1 and CDR2 (germline): SGHVS, FNYEAQ. CDR3: CASSIDRGVRNTEAFF. The CDR3 nucleotides are TGTGCCAGCAGCATCGACAGGGGAGTAAGGAACACTGAAGCTTTCTTT.

The chain combines TRBV27 with TRBJ1-5, with 11 bases matching TRBD1. Per germline, CDR1 MNHEY and CDR2 SMNVEV (reference sequence). This CDR3 spans 16 amino acids. The trim removed 6 bases at V and 6 bases at J, leaving 10 bases unmatched. The CDR3 loop reads CASSSWTGGEGQPQHF. CDR3 bases: TGTGCCAGCAGCTCCTGGACAGGGGGCGAGGGTCAGCCCCAGCATTTT.

The V and J genes are TRBV30 and TRBJ2-5; 9 nucleotides match TRBD2. This CDR3 contains 13 residues. V shed 5 bases, J shed 3 bases, and the junction held 4 bases outside the gene matches. Germline V gene lookup returns CDR1 GTSNPN and CDR2 SVGIG (reference sequence). The CDR3 bases are TGTGCCTGGCAAGCGGGGGGCAAAGAGACCCAGTACTTC. Translating it yields CAWQAGGKETQYF.

The chain links TRBV28 to TRBJ1-6; TRBD1 aligns across 9 bases. The junction had 6 bases not matched to a gene; V was cut back by 7 bases and J by 8 bases. This CDR3 has 14 amino acids. Germline V CDR1 and CDR2: MDHEN, SYDVKM. The CDR3: CASTRGQGYSPLHF. Written as DNA, the CDR3 is TGTGCCAGCACCCGGGGACAGGGTTATTCACCCCTCCACTTT. Using reference TRBV28 and TRBJ1-6 for the parts outside the CDR3, the full variable domain is DVKVTQSSRYLVKRTGEKVFLECVQDMDHENMFWYRQDPGLGLRLIYFSYDVKMKEKGDIPEGYSVSREKKERFSLILESASTNQTSMYLCASTRGQGYSPLHFGNGTRLTVT.

V gene TRBV6-5 combines with J gene TRBJ1-2, with D perhaps matching TRBD1 (6 bases). The germline V and J ends were trimmed by 6 bases and 2 bases, with 13 bases remaining between them. Germline V gene sequence: CDR1 MNHEY, CDR2 SVGAGI. The CDR3 spans 14 residues. CDR3: CASSSPGQNYGYTF. The CDR3 DNA reads as TGTGCCAGCAGCTCCCCCGGACAGAACTATGGCTACACCTTC.

The chain is built from TRBV3-1 (or the pseudogene TRBV3-2) and TRBJ2-6, with D perhaps TRBD1 (6 bases). Trimming took 1 base from V and 2 from J, leaving 6 bases between them. Germline CDR1 and CDR2: LGHDT and YNNKEL (reference sequence). This CDR3 contains 15 residues. For the CDR3, the DNA is TGTGCCAGCAGCCAAGCAGGGGCTGGGGCCAACGTCCTGACTTTC. Translated: CASSQAGAGANVLTF.

The chain links TRBV19 to TRBJ1-5; unclear D gene. The CDR3 runs to 15 residues. Trimming removed 4 bases from V and 5 bases from J, with 15 bases in between. Germline V lookup: CDR1 LNHDA, CDR2 SQIVND (reference sequence). The CDR3 nucleotides are TGTGCCAGTAGTAGAGGGCCACAAGGTTATCAGCCCCAGCATTTT. Translating gives CASSRGPQGYQPQHF. The full variable domain, in which reference TRBV19 and TRBJ1-5 provide the parts outside the CDR3, is DGGITQSPKYLFRKEGQNVTLSCEQNLNHDAMYWYRQDPGQGLRLIYYSQIVNDFQKGDIAEGYSVSREKKESFPLTVTSAQKNPTAFYLCASSRGPQGYQPQHFGDGTRLSIL.

The chain is built from TRBV24-1 and TRBJ2-2, with TRBD2 matching 11 bases. V lost 10 bases and J lost 0; bases outside the gene matches: 3. Germline assignment: CDR1 KGHDR and CDR2 SFDVKD. This CDR3 has 15 amino acids. CDR3: CATTSGATNTGELFF. CDR3 coding DNA: TGTGCCACGACTAGCGGGGCGACGAACACCGGGGAGCTGTTTTTT.

For this clone: The sample contains more than one DNA sequence encoding this CDR3. This rearrangement joins TRBV5-1 to TRBJ2-3; D uncertain. V was shortened by 0 bases and J by 0 bases, with 5 bases between the two germline ends. Germline CDR1 SGHRS, CDR2 YFSETQ. The CDR3 runs to 14 residues. CDR3 in amino acids: CASSLGSSTDTQYF. In DNA form, the CDR3 reads TGCGCCAGCAGCTTGGGGTCGAGCACAGATACGCAGTATTTT.

V gene TRBV9 combines with J gene TRBJ2-3, with D possibly TRBD1 on 5 matching bases. The CDR3 contains 15 residues. The ends were cut back, 0 bases at V and 6 bases at J, with 14 bases in the middle. Germline V gene sequence: CDR1 SGDLS, CDR2 YYNGEE. The CDR3 protein is CASSVGHSKGDTQYF. The CDR3 DNA reads TGTGCCAGCAGCGTAGGCCACTCCAAGGGGGATACGCAGTATTTT.

The rearrangement uses TRBV4-1 and TRBJ1-2, with D possibly being TRBD1 (6 bases). The CDR3 spans 13 residues. V lost 4 bases, J lost 7 bases, and 13 bases lay in between. Looked up from germline, CDR1 is MGHRA and CDR2 is YSYEKL. CDR3 region: CASSRNRDSGYTF. In DNA, the CDR3 is TGCGCCAGCAGCCGGAACAGGGATTCTGGCTACACCTTC.

The chain recombines TRBV19 with TRBJ1-4; D is unresolved. V dropped 8 bases and J dropped 5 bases, with 12 bases sitting between them. CDR3 length: 13 residues. Germline CDR1 and CDR2: LNHDA and SQIVND (reference sequence). The CDR3 DNA reads as TGTGCCAGTCTGGGGTGGCCGAATGAAAAACTGTTTTTT. Protein: CASLGWPNEKLFF.

This chain joins TRBV7-9 and TRBJ1-1; 9 bases fit TRBD1. Per germline, CDR1 SEHNR and CDR2 FQNEAQ (reference sequence). The junction had 6 bases not matched to a gene; V was cut back by 5 bases and J by 2 bases. The CDR3 spans 15 residues. The CDR3 DNA reads TGTGCCAGCAGCCAAAAGGACAGGGGAAACACTGAAGCTTTCTTT. This translates into CASSQKDRGNTEAFF.

CDR3 region: CASSQELSLSIPYGYTF. The CDR3 DNA is TGCGCCAGCAGCCAAGAGCTCTCCCTCTCCATCCCTTATGGCTACACCTTC. The chain is built from TRBV4-1 and TRBJ1-2; D unresolved. Germline CDR1 and CDR2: MGHRA and YSYEKL. Between the trimmed V and J ends, which lost 0 bases and 5 bases, there was a span of 19 bases. The CDR3 spans 17 residues.